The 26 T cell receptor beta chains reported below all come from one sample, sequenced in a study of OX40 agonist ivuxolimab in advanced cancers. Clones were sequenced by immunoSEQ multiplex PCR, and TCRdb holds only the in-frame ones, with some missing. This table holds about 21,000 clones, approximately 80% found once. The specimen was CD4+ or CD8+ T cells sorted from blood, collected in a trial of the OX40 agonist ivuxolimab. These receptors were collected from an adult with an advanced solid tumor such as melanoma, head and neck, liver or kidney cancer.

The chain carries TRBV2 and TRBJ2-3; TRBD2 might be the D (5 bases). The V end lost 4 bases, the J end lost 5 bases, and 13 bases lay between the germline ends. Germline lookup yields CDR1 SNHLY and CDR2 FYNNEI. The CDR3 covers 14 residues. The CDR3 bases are TGTGCCAGCAGTGTGGGCGGAGGCATAGATACGCAGTATTTT. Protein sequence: CASSVGGGIDTQYF.

The CDR3 DNA reads TGTGCCAGCAGTTTCGGGGGGAACACTGAAGCTTTCTTT. This sequence encodes CASSFGGNTEAFF. The V and J genes are TRBV28 and TRBJ1-1, with D maybe TRBD1 (5 bases). Per the germline V gene, CDR1 is MDHEN and CDR2 is SYDVKM. The ends were cut back, 3 bases at V and 1 base at J, with 6 bases in the middle. This CDR3 region has 13 residues. Full variable domain (remainder filled in from reference TRBV28 and TRBJ1-1): DVKVTQSSRYLVKRTGEKVFLECVQDMDHENMFWYRQDPGLGLRLIYFSYDVKMKEKGDIPEGYSVSREKKERFSLILESASTNQTSMYLCASSFGGNTEAFFGQGTRLTVV.

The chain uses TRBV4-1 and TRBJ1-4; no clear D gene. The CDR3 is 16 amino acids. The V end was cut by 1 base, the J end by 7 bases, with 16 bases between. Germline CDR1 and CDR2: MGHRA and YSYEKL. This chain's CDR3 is CASSQVSSRVFEKLFF. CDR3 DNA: TGCGCCAGCAGCCAAGTTTCTTCGAGGGTTTTTGAAAAACTGTTTTTT.

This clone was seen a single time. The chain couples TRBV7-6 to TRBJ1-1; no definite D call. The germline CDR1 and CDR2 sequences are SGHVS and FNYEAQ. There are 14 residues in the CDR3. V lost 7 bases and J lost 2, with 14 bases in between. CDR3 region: CASTELPYNTEAFF. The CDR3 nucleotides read TGTGCCAGCACCGAACTTCCATACAACACTGAAGCTTTCTTT.

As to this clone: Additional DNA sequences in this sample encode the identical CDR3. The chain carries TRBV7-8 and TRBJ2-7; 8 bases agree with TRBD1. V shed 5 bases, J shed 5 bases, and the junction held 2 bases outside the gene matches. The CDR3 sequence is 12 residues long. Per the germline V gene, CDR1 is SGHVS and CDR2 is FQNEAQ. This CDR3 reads CASSTDRDEQYF. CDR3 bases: TGTGCCAGCAGCACGGACAGGGACGAGCAGTACTTC.

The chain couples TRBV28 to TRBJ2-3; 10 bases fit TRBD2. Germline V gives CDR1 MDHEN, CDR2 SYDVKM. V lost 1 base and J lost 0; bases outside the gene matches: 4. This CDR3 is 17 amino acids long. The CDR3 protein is CASSLFGTSASTDTQYF. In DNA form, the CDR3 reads TGTGCCAGCAGTTTATTTGGGACTAGCGCTAGCACAGATACGCAGTATTTT.

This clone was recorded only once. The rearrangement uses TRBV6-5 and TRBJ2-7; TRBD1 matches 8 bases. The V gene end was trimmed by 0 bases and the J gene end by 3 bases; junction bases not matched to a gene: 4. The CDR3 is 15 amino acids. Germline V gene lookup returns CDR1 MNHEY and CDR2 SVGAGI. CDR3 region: CASSYSPGQVYEQYF. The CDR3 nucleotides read TGTGCCAGCAGTTACTCACCGGGACAGGTCTACGAGCAGTACTTC.

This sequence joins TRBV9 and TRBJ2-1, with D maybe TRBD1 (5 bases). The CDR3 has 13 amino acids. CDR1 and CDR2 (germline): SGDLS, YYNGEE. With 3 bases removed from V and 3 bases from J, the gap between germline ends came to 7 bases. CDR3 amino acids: CASSGDSYNEQFF. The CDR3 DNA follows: TGTGCCAGCAGCGGCGACAGCTACAATGAGCAGTTCTTC.

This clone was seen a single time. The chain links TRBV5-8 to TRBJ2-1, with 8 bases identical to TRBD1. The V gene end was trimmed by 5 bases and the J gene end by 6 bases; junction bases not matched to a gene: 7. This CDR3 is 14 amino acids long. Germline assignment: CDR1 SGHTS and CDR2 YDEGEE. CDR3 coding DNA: TGTGCCAGCAGATTTAGGACAGGGAGCAATGAGCAGTTCTTC. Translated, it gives CASRFRTGSNEQFF. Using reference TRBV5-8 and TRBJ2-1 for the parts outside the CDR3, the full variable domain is EAGVTQSPTHLIKTRGQQATLRCSPISGHTSVYWYQQALGLGLQFLLWYDEGEERNRGNFPPRFSGRQFPNYSSELNVNALELEDSALYLCASRFRTGSNEQFFGPGTRLTVL.

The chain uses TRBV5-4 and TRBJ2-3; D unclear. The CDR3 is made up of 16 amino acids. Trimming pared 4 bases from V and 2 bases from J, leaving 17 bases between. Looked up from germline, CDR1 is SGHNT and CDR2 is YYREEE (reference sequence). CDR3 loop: CASSQGDEGYTDTQYF. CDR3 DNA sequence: TGTGCCAGCAGCCAAGGCGACGAAGGATACACAGATACGCAGTATTTT.

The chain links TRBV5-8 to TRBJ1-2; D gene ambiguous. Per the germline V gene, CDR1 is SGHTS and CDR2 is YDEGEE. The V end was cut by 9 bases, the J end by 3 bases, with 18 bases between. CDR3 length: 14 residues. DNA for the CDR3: TGTGCCACGGAGGAAAAGGGAGGAGACTATGGCTACACCTTC. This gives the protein CATEEKGGDYGYTF.

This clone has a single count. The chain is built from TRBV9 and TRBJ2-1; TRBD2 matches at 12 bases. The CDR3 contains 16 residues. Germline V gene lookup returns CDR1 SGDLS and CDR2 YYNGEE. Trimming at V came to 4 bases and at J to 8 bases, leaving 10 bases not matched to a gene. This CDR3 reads CASSPSGLAGRDEQFF. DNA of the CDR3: TGTGCCAGCAGCCCGAGTGGACTAGCGGGAAGGGATGAGCAGTTCTTC.

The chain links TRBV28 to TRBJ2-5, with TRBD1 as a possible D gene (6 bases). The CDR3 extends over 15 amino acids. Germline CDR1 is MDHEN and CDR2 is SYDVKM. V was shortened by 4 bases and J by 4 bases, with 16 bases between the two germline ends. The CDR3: CASSSTSGVGETQYF. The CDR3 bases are TGTGCCAGCAGTTCAACATCAGGGGTCGGAGAGACCCAGTACTTC. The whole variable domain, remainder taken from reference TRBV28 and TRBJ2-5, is DVKVTQSSRYLVKRTGEKVFLECVQDMDHENMFWYRQDPGLGLRLIYFSYDVKMKEKGDIPEGYSVSREKKERFSLILESASTNQTSMYLCASSSTSGVGETQYFGPGTRLLVL.

The CDR3 coding sequence is TGTGCCATCAGTGAGTCGAGGGTGGAGCGGACGATCAATGAGCAGTTCTTC. Encoded protein: CAISESRVERTINEQFF. The chain links TRBV10-3 to TRBJ2-1, with D possibly TRBD2 on 5 matching bases. There are 17 residues in the CDR3. CDR1 ENHRY and CDR2 SYGVKD come from the germline V gene. V gave up 0 bases and J gave up 6 bases, with 18 bases separating them.

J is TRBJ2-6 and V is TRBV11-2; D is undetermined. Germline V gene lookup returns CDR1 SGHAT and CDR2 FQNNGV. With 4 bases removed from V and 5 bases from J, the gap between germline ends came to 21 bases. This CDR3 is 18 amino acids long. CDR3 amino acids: CASSSVPKQQSRANVLTF. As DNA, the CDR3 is TGTGCCAGCAGCTCTGTACCAAAGCAACAAAGTCGGGCCAACGTCCTGACTTTC.

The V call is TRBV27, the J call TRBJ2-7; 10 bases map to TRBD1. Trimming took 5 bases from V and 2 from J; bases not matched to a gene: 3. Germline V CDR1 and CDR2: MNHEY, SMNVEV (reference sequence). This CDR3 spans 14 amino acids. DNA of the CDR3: TGTGCCAGCAGTATCGGGACAGGGGCCTACGAGCAGTACTTC. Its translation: CASSIGTGAYEQYF.

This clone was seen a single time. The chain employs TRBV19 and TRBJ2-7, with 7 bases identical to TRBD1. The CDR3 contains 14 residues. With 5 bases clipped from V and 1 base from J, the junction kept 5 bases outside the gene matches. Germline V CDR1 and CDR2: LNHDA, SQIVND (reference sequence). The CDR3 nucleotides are TGTGCCAGTAGTCTGGGGGACAGTTCCTACGAGCAGTACTTC. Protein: CASSLGDSSYEQYF.

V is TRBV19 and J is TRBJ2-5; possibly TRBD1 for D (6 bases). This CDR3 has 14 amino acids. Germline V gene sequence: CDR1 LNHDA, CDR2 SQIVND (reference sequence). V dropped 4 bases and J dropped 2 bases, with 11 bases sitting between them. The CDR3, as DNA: TGTGCCAGTAGTAGTACAGGGCCACAAGAGACCCAGTACTTC. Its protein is CASSSTGPQETQYF. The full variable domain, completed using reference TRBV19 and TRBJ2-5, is DGGITQSPKYLFRKEGQNVTLSCEQNLNHDAMYWYRQDPGQGLRLIYYSQIVNDFQKGDIAEGYSVSREKKESFPLTVTSAQKNPTAFYLCASSSTGPQETQYFGPGTRLLVL.

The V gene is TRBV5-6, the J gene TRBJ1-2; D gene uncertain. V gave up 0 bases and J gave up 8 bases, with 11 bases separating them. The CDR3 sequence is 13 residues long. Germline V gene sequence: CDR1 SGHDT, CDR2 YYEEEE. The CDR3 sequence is CASSLGTIRGYTF. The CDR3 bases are TGTGCCAGCAGCTTGGGGACCATTCGGGGCTACACCTTC. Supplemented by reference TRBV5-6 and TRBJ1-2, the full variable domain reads DAGVTQSPTHLIKTRGQQVTLRCSPKSGHDTVSWYQQALGQGPQFIFQYYEEEERQRGNFPDRFSGHQFPNYSSELNVNALLLGDSALYLCASSLGTIRGYTFGSGTRLTVV.

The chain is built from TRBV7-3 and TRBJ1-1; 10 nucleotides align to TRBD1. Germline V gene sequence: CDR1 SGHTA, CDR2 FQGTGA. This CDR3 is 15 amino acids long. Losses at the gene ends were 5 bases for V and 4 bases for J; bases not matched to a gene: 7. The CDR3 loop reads CASSPGQGLSTEAFF. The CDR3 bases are TGTGCCAGCAGCCCGGGACAGGGGCTATCCACTGAAGCTTTCTTT.

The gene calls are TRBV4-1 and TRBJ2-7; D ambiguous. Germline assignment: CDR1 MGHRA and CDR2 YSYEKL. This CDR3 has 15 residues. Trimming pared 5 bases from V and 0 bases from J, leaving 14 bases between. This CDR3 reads CASSWVFGYSYEQYF. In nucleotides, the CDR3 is TGCGCCAGCAGCTGGGTTTTCGGGTACTCCTACGAGCAGTACTTC.

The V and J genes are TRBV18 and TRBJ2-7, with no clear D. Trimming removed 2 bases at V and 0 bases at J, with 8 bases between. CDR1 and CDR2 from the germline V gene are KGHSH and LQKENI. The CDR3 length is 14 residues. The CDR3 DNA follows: TGTGCCAGCTCACCATTAACAGACTCCTACGAGCAGTACTTC. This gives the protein CASSPLTDSYEQYF.

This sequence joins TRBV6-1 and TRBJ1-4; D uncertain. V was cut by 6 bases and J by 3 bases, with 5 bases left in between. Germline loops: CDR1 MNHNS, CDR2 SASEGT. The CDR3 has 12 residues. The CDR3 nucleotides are TGTGCCAGCAGGAGACCTAATGAAAAACTGTTTTTT. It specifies CASRRPNEKLFF.

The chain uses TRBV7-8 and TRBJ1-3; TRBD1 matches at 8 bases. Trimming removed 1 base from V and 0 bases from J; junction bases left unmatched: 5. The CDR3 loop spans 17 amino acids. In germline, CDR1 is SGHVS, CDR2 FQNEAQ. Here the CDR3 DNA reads TGTGCCAGCAGCTTAGTCGCAGGGGGCTCCTCTGGAAACACCATATATTTT. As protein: CASSLVAGGSSGNTIYF.

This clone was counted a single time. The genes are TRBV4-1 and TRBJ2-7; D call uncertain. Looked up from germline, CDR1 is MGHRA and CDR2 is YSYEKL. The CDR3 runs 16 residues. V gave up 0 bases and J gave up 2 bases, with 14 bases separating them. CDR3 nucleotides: TGCGCCAGCAGCCAAGATGGTCGGACGCCGACCTACGAGCAGTACTTC. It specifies CASSQDGRTPTYEQYF.

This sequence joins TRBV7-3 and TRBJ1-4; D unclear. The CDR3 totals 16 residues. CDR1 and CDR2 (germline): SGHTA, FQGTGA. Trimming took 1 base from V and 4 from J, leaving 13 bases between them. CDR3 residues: CASSLRIRAFNEKLFF. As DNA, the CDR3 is TGTGCCAGCAGCTTAAGAATTAGGGCCTTTAATGAAAAACTGTTTTTT.